This is a list of T cell receptor beta chains from one sample in a study of Graves' ophthalmopathy and Graves' hyperthyroidism. TCRdb re-derived calls from the multiplex PCR reads in MiXCR, one entry per CDR3 protein. The table shows about 400,000 distinct CDR3 sequences, with approximately 16% occurring only once. Sequencing was done on a sample of peripheral blood. These receptors originate from a woman aged 18-35 years with Graves' ophthalmopathy. CDR3s include the opening cysteine and the closing phenylalanine or tryptophan. Fields, in order: D gene, J gene, V gene, clone size, CDR3 protein, CDR3 DNA. The D gene is left open where the match is weak. Where a row states a size, it is once, few, many or the class of an expanded clone; other rows omit it.

d_gene: .; j_gene: TRBJ2-7; v_gene: TRBV7-2; abundance: many; CDR3aa: CASSLAGGGREQYF; CDR3nt: TGTGCCAGCAGCTTAGCAGGGGGTGGGAGAGAGCAGTACTTC
d_gene: TRBD1; j_gene: TRBJ2-5; v_gene: TRBV12-3/TRBV12-4; abundance: .; CDR3aa: CASSLAPAGGFQETQYF; CDR3nt: TGTGCCAGCAGTTTAGCGCCCGCAGGGGGCTTTCAAGAGACCCAGTACTTC
d_gene: TRBD1; j_gene: TRBJ1-1; v_gene: TRBV4-1; abundance: .; CDR3aa: CASSQGWTGGRGEAFF; CDR3nt: TGCGCCAGCAGCCAGGGCTGGACAGGGGGCAGGGGTGAAGCTTTCTTT
d_gene: .; j_gene: TRBJ1-1; v_gene: TRBV30; abundance: many; CDR3aa: CAWNPGNTEAFF; CDR3nt: TGTGCCTGGAACCCGGGGAACACTGAAGCTTTCTTT
d_gene: TRBD2; j_gene: TRBJ2-2; v_gene: TRBV28; abundance: many; CDR3aa: CASRWGLAGTGELFF; CDR3nt: TGTGCCAGCAGATGGGGACTAGCGGGCACCGGGGAGCTGTTTTTT
d_gene: .; j_gene: TRBJ2-7; v_gene: TRBV9; abundance: .; CDR3aa: CASSARGESYEQYF; CDR3nt: TGTGCCAGCAGCGCCCGAGGCGAATCCTACGAGCAGTACTTC
d_gene: .; j_gene: TRBJ1-2; v_gene: TRBV24-1; abundance: many; CDR3aa: CATSDHDGGYGYTF; CDR3nt: TGTGCCACCAGTGATCACGACGGAGGCTATGGCTACACCTTC
d_gene: .; j_gene: TRBJ1-2; v_gene: TRBV6-5; abundance: many; CDR3aa: CASSSGTGSANYGYTF; CDR3nt: TGTGCCAGCAGTTCGGGGACTGGTTCCGCTAACTATGGCTACACCTTC
d_gene: .; j_gene: TRBJ1-3; v_gene: TRBV6-1; abundance: .; CDR3aa: CASSDLSSGNTIYF; CDR3nt: TGTGCCAGCAGTGACCTGAGCTCTGGAAACACCATATATTTT
d_gene: TRBD2; j_gene: TRBJ2-7; v_gene: TRBV5-1; abundance: .; CDR3aa: CASGPGLGVPEQYF; CDR3nt: TGCGCCAGCGGCCCGGGACTAGGCGTTCCCGAGCAGTACTTC
d_gene: .; j_gene: TRBJ2-2; v_gene: TRBV6-5; abundance: many; CDR3aa: CASRVGQKNTGELFF; CDR3nt: TGTGCCAGCAGAGTGGGACAAAAGAACACCGGGGAGCTGTTTTTT
d_gene: .; j_gene: TRBJ2-2; v_gene: TRBV28; abundance: many; CDR3aa: CASSPPGLANTGELFF; CDR3nt: TGTGCCAGCAGTCCGCCCGGACTCGCTAACACCGGGGAGCTGTTTTTT
d_gene: TRBD2; j_gene: TRBJ2-7; v_gene: TRBV12-3/TRBV12-4; abundance: .; CDR3aa: CASRSGTSASYEQYF; CDR3nt: TGTGCCAGCAGGTCTGGGACTAGCGCATCTTACGAGCAGTACTTC
d_gene: .; j_gene: TRBJ1-3; v_gene: TRBV4-1; abundance: few; CDR3aa: CASSKGGQGNTIYF; CDR3nt: TGCGCCAGCAGCAAGGGGGGGCAGGGAAACACCATATATTTT
d_gene: .; j_gene: TRBJ1-5; v_gene: TRBV6-5; abundance: many; CDR3aa: CAHQGNNQPQHF; CDR3nt: TGTGCCCATCAGGGGAACAATCAGCCCCAGCATTTT
d_gene: .; j_gene: TRBJ2-5; v_gene: TRBV5-6; abundance: many; CDR3aa: CASSLVDIRETQYF; CDR3nt: TGTGCCAGCAGCTTGGTAGACATTCGGGAGACCCAGTACTTC
d_gene: .; j_gene: TRBJ1-3; v_gene: TRBV12-3/TRBV12-4; abundance: many; CDR3aa: CASSDMRSSGNTIYF; CDR3nt: TGTGCCAGCAGTGATATGAGGTCCTCTGGAAACACCATATATTTT
d_gene: .; j_gene: TRBJ1-3; v_gene: TRBV18; abundance: few; CDR3aa: CASSPADRSSGNTIYF; CDR3nt: TGTGCCAGCTCACCAGCGGACAGAAGCTCTGGAAACACCATATATTTT
d_gene: .; j_gene: TRBJ2-7; v_gene: TRBV10-2; abundance: many; CDR3aa: CASSLQNEQYF; CDR3nt: TGCGCCAGCAGTCTGCAGAACGAGCAGTACTTC
d_gene: .; j_gene: TRBJ2-5; v_gene: TRBV7-2; abundance: many; CDR3aa: CASSPLGGGTQYF; CDR3nt: TGTGCCAGCAGCCCCCTAGGGGGGGGGACCCAGTACTTC
d_gene: TRBD1; j_gene: TRBJ2-7; v_gene: TRBV20-1; abundance: many; CDR3aa: CSALCRDRAPYEQYF; CDR3nt: TGCAGTGCTTTATGCCGGGACAGGGCCCCCTACGAGCAGTACTTC
d_gene: TRBD1; j_gene: TRBJ2-5; v_gene: TRBV27; abundance: many; CDR3aa: CASMPQGASKTQYF; CDR3nt: TGTGCCAGCATGCCACAGGGGGCATCGAAGACCCAGTACTTC
d_gene: .; j_gene: TRBJ1-6; v_gene: TRBV5-6; abundance: few; CDR3aa: CASSPGAYNSPLHF; CDR3nt: TGTGCCAGCAGCCCCGGGGCTTATAATTCACCCCTCCACTTT
d_gene: TRBD2; j_gene: TRBJ2-7; v_gene: TRBV20-1; abundance: many; CDR3aa: CSAREIGLAVYEQYF; CDR3nt: TGCAGTGCTAGGGAGATTGGACTAGCGGTCTACGAGCAGTACTTC
d_gene: .; j_gene: TRBJ2-2; v_gene: TRBV6-4; abundance: many; CDR3aa: CASRDHQGNLRGNTGELFF; CDR3nt: TGTGCCAGCAGGGACCACCAGGGAAACCTACGGGGGAACACCGGGGAGCTGTTTTTT
d_gene: TRBD2; j_gene: TRBJ2-5; v_gene: TRBV6-5; abundance: many; CDR3aa: CASSFEGTREETQYF; CDR3nt: TGTGCCAGCAGTTTCGAGGGGACTAGGGAAGAGACCCAGTACTTC
d_gene: .; j_gene: TRBJ1-1; v_gene: TRBV6-1; abundance: many; CDR3aa: CASSEGIRNTEAFF; CDR3nt: TGTGCCAGCAGTGAAGGGATAAGGAACACTGAAGCTTTCTTT
d_gene: .; j_gene: TRBJ1-5; v_gene: TRBV24-1; abundance: many; CDR3aa: CATSAQGSQPQHF; CDR3nt: TGTGCCACCAGTGCCCAGGGGAGTCAGCCCCAGCATTTT
d_gene: TRBD1; j_gene: TRBJ1-1; v_gene: TRBV2; abundance: many; CDR3aa: CASGDRVFTLNTEAFF; CDR3nt: TGTGCCAGCGGGGACAGGGTTTTTACCCTAAACACTGAAGCTTTCTTT
d_gene: TRBD1; j_gene: TRBJ1-1; v_gene: TRBV6-1; abundance: many; CDR3aa: CASSVGQGGTEAFF; CDR3nt: TGTGCCAGCAGTGTTGGACAGGGAGGCACTGAAGCTTTCTTT
d_gene: TRBD2; j_gene: TRBJ2-5; v_gene: TRBV10-3; abundance: .; CDR3aa: CAISDREGQETQYF; CDR3nt: TGTGCCATCAGTGACAGGGAGGGCCAAGAGACCCAGTACTTC
d_gene: TRBD1; j_gene: TRBJ2-7; v_gene: TRBV29-1; abundance: .; CDR3aa: CSVEGGQGAEEQYF; CDR3nt: TGCAGCGTTGAGGGGGGACAGGGGGCGGAGGAGCAGTACTTC
d_gene: .; j_gene: TRBJ1-6; v_gene: TRBV7-2; abundance: many; CDR3aa: CASSWRNGSPLHF; CDR3nt: TGTGCCAGCAGCTGGCGGAATGGTTCACCCCTCCACTTT
d_gene: .; j_gene: TRBJ1-2; v_gene: TRBV6-1; abundance: .; CDR3aa: CAITSDGDGYGYTF; CDR3nt: TGTGCCATCACGTCGGACGGAGATGGATATGGCTACACCTTC
d_gene: .; j_gene: TRBJ2-7; v_gene: TRBV15; abundance: many; CDR3aa: CATSTLDYEQYF; CDR3nt: TGTGCCACCAGCACCCTGGACTACGAGCAGTACTTC
d_gene: .; j_gene: TRBJ1-3; v_gene: TRBV30; abundance: many; CDR3aa: CAWSVSGRLSGNAIYF; CDR3nt: TGTGCCTGGAGTGTCTCGGGGCGGCTCTCTGGAAACGCCATATATTTT
d_gene: .; j_gene: TRBJ1-6; v_gene: TRBV5-1; abundance: many; CDR3aa: CASSLGGAGSPLHF; CDR3nt: TGCGCCAGCAGCTTGGGGGGCGCGGGATCACCCCTCCACTTT
d_gene: TRBD1; j_gene: TRBJ1-1; v_gene: TRBV6-2/TRBV6-3; abundance: .; CDR3aa: CASSRRTGGSTEAFF; CDR3nt: TGTGCCAGCAGCCGTCGGACAGGGGGTAGTACTGAAGCTTTCTTT
d_gene: TRBD1; j_gene: TRBJ2-5; v_gene: TRBV5-1; abundance: many; CDR3aa: CASSLGQGPYQETQYF; CDR3nt: TGCGCCAGCAGCTTGGGACAGGGGCCCTACCAAGAGACCCAGTACTTC
d_gene: TRBD1; j_gene: TRBJ1-1; v_gene: TRBV19; abundance: many; CDR3aa: CASRPAGGRDTEAFF; CDR3nt: TGTGCCAGTAGGCCTGCAGGGGGCAGAGACACTGAAGCTTTCTTT
d_gene: .; j_gene: TRBJ1-1; v_gene: TRBV30; abundance: .; CDR3aa: CAWSLTAGNTEAFF; CDR3nt: TGTGCCTGGAGCTTGACGGCGGGGAACACTGAAGCTTTCTTT
d_gene: .; j_gene: TRBJ1-3; v_gene: TRBV11-2; abundance: many; CDR3aa: CASSLRQSGNTIYF; CDR3nt: TGTGCCAGCAGCTTGAGACAGTCTGGAAACACCATATATTTT
d_gene: .; j_gene: TRBJ1-1; v_gene: TRBV4-1; abundance: .; CDR3aa: CASSQGSQGRLNTEAFF; CDR3nt: TGCGCCAGCAGCCAAGGGTCCCAGGGGAGGTTGAACACTGAAGCTTTCTTT
d_gene: .; j_gene: TRBJ1-1; v_gene: TRBV6-1; abundance: many; CDR3aa: CASSLDGINTEAFF; CDR3nt: TGTGCCAGCAGCTTGGACGGAATTAACACTGAAGCTTTCTTT
d_gene: .; j_gene: TRBJ1-1; v_gene: TRBV10-3; abundance: many; CDR3aa: CAISRTLNTEAFF; CDR3nt: TGTGCCATCAGCCGGACCTTGAACACTGAAGCTTTCTTT
d_gene: .; j_gene: TRBJ1-5; v_gene: TRBV6-1; abundance: .; CDR3aa: CASRKQGFSNQPQHF; CDR3nt: TGTGCCAGCAGAAAACAGGGTTTCAGCAATCAGCCCCAGCATTTT
d_gene: .; j_gene: TRBJ2-7; v_gene: TRBV28; abundance: few; CDR3aa: CASSLSPAGEQYF; CDR3nt: TGTGCCAGCAGTTTATCTCCTGCGGGCGAGCAGTACTTC
d_gene: .; j_gene: TRBJ2-7; v_gene: TRBV7-3; abundance: many; CDR3aa: CASSLDRSYEQYF; CDR3nt: TGTGCCAGCAGCTTAGACAGGTCCTACGAGCAGTACTTC
d_gene: .; j_gene: TRBJ2-7; v_gene: TRBV29-1; abundance: many; CDR3aa: CSVGQGIDEQYF; CDR3nt: TGCAGCGTTGGCCAGGGGATTGACGAGCAGTACTTC
d_gene: .; j_gene: TRBJ1-5; v_gene: TRBV11-2; abundance: many; CDR3aa: CASSLNGVKNNQPQHF; CDR3nt: TGTGCCAGCAGCTTAAATGGGGTTAAGAACAATCAGCCCCAGCATTTT